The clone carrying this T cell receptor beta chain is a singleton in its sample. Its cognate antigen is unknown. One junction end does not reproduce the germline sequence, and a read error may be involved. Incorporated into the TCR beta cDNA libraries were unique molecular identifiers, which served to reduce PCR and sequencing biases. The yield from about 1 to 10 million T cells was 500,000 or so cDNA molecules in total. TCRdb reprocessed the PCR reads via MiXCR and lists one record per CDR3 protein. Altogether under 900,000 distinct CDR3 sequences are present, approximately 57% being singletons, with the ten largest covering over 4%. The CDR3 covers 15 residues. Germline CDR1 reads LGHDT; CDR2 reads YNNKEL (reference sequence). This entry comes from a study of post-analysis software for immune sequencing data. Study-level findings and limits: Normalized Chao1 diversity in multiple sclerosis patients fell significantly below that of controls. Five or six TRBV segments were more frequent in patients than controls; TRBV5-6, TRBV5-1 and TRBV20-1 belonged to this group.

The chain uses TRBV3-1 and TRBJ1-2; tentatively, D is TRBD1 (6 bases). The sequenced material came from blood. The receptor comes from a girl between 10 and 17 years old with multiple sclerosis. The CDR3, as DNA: TGTGCCAGTAGCCAAGAACCTACAGGGCCAGATGGCTACACCTTC. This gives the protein CASSQEPTGPDGYTF.